A selection of T cell receptor beta chains follows, all from one sample in a study of blood T cell repertoires in COVID-19. Here immunoSEQ multiplex PCR was the method, and the copy in TCRdb shows in-frame clones only, minus some. The sample lists fewer than 70,000 clones, approximately 85% seen once, with just under 3% in the top ten. The sample taken for sequencing was peripheral blood. The origin of the receptors is a man aged 80 or over with acute or convalescent COVID-19. Each CDR3 is given with its conserved first and last residue. A D gene is named only where the DNA matches it firmly. Size values are once, few and many counts, or a class for expanded clones, and some rows have none.

v_call	j_call	d_call	clone_size	cdr3_nt	cdr3_aa
TRBV11-3	TRBJ2-7	NA	NA	TGTGCCAGCAGCTTTGTTACAGGGACCTCCTACGAGCAGTACTTC	CASSFVTGTSYEQYF
TRBV27	TRBJ2-3	NA	NA	TGTGCCAGCAGTCCCCCCGGCCTCTCAGGCACGCAGTATTTT	CASSPPGLSGTQYF
TRBV21-1	TRBJ1-1	NA	NA	TGTGCCAGCAGCTCACGTTGCTGGTACATGAACACTGAAGCTTTCTTT	CASSSRCWYMNTEAFF
TRBV12-5	TRBJ2-1	TRBD2	NA	TGTGCTAGTGGTTCGTCTAGCGGGAGGGGGTACAATGAGCAGTTCTTC	CASGSSSGRGYNEQFF
TRBV7-2	TRBJ1-6	NA	NA	TGTGCCAGCAGGCCTGCTAGCTCCTATAATTCACCCCTCCACTTT	CASRPASSYNSPLHF
TRBV6-1	TRBJ1-1	TRBD1	NA	TGTGCCAGCAGTGAATCGGGACAGTACACTGAAGCTTTCTTT	CASSESGQYTEAFF
TRBV5-1	TRBJ1-1	NA	NA	TGCGCCAGCAGCTCGGGGAACATTGGCACTGAAGCTTTCTTT	CASSSGNIGTEAFF
TRBV5-1	TRBJ1-1	NA	NA	TGCGCCAGCAGCTATGGCTCCATCAGCGCTGTGGGCACTGAAGCTTTCTTT	CASSYGSISAVGTEAFF
TRBV30	TRBJ2-7	TRBD2	NA	TGTGCCTGGAGTCATCCATTTTCGAGCTTAGCGGGAGGTTACGAGCAGTACTTC	CAWSHPFSSLAGGYEQYF
TRBV11-2	TRBJ1-2	NA	NA	TGTGCCAGCAGTCTGGCGGGTAACTATGGCTACACCTTC	CASSLAGNYGYTF
TRBV30	TRBJ2-3	TRBD2	once	TGTGCCTGGAGGAGGCGGGGGGGCACAGATACGCAGTATTTT	CAWRRRGGTDTQYF
TRBV19	TRBJ1-6	TRBD1	NA	TGTGCCAGTAGTCAAGGACAGGGGCTCAATTCACCCCTCCACTTT	CASSQGQGLNSPLHF
TRBV6-5	TRBJ2-1	TRBD2	once	TGTGCCAGCAGCCCGAGCGGGGGATCCTACAATGAGCAGTTCTTC	CASSPSGGSYNEQFF
TRBV18	TRBJ1-1	NA	NA	TGTGCCAGCTCACCACGGGAGGCGGTTTTGGCCGCTGAAGCTTTCTTT	CASSPREAVLAAEAFF
TRBV30	TRBJ1-1	NA	NA	TGTGCCTGGCTATCGTACCTTAACACTGAAGCTTTCTTT	CAWLSYLNTEAFF
TRBV5-1	TRBJ2-1	TRBD1	once	TGCGCCAGCAGCAATGGAGGCGGGACAGGGGTCAATGAGCAGTTCTTC	CASSNGGGTGVNEQFF
TRBV11-3	TRBJ2-7	TRBD2	NA	TGTGCCAGCAGCGCAGGACTAGCGGGAGTATGGGACGAGCAGTACTTC	CASSAGLAGVWDEQYF
TRBV27	TRBJ2-5	TRBD2	NA	TGTGCCAGCAGCTCGCTAGCGGGAAAAGAGACCCAGTACTTC	CASSSLAGKETQYF